This entry features one T cell receptor beta chain sequence. These data are taken from a study of blood T cell repertoires in COVID-19. Background on the study: Italy, Spain and the United States were the sources of the convalescent and acute COVID-19 samples.

Data came from immunoSEQ multiplex PCR; TCRdb stores just in-frame clones and leaves some out. The sample comprises around 250,000 clones, roughly 90% of which are singletons, and 5.5% to 8% rests with the top ten. Per germline, CDR1 SGHRS and CDR2 YFSETQ. Trimming left V 5 bases short and J 3 bases short, with 14 bases between. There are 14 residues in the CDR3. What was sequenced was peripheral blood. The sequence was collected from a man between 60 and 75 years old with acute or convalescent COVID-19. This chain links TRBV5-1 with TRBJ1-1, with TRBD1 as a possible D gene (6 bases). Here the CDR3 DNA reads TGCGCCAGCAGGGCGGGGGCGGCGGACACTGAAGCTTTCTTT. Its translation: CASRAGAADTEAFF.